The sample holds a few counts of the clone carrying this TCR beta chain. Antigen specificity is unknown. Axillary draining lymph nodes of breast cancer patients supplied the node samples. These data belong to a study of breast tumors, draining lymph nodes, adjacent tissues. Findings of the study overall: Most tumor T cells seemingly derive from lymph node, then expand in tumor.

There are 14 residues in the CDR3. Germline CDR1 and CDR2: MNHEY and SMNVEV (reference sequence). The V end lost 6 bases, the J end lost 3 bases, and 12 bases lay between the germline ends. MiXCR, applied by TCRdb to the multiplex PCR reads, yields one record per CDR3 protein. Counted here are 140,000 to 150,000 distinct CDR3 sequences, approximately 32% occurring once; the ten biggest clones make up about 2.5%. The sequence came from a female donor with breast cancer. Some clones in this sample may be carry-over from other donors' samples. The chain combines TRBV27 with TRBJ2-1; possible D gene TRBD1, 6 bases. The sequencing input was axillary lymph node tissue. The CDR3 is CASSRDTYYNEQFF. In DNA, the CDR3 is TGTGCCAGCAGCCGGGACACATACTACAATGAGCAGTTCTTC.